This T cell receptor (beta chain) was sequenced during a study of patients and donors after allogeneic stem cell transplantation. This clonotype occurred a few times. Germline values: CDR1 MNHEY, CDR2 SVGEGT. The ends were cut back, 0 bases at V and 7 bases at J, with 12 bases in the middle. This CDR3 has 14 residues. TCRdb passed the RT-PCR reads through MiXCR, listing each CDR3 protein once. The sample includes roughly 200,000 distinct CDR3 sequences, more than 35% seen only once; the top ten take 11%. The chain combines TRBV6-2 or TRBV6-3 with TRBJ1-2; D perhaps matches TRBD1 (5 bases). This clonotype was obtained from a human donor who was either an allogeneic HSCT recipient or a stem cell or donor lymphocyte infusion donor (not recorded which). It is not recorded whose cells these are; they may come from a transplant donor. Sequenced: blood, either unsorted or a sorted T cell fraction (not recorded which). The CDR3 nucleotides are TGTGCCAGCAGTTACTCTTATGGGGCCGGTGGCTACACCTTC. Its protein product is CASSYSYGAGGYTF.